The clone carrying this T cell receptor (beta chain) was observed a few times. What it binds is not known. The source of the sample is a study of response to subunit inactivated influenza vaccine. TCRdb analysed the RT-PCR reads with MiXCR anew, one entry per CDR3 protein. The sample includes hundreds of thousands of distinct CDR3 sequences, 15% to 19% seen only once; the top ten take approximately 10%. The CDR3 runs to 15 residues. The V and J ends lost 0 bases and 5 bases, in that order; junction bases with no gene match: 5. CDR1 is SGHDT, CDR2 YYEEEE, per germline. Study-wide points: That few new T cells are recruited by each seasonal influenza vaccination was the authors' suggestion.

This chain connects TRBV5-6 to TRBJ2-1; 7 nucleotides align to TRBD1. The specimen was PBMCs from blood, collected roughly 12 days after vaccination. The receptor comes from a man over 45 who received an inactivated influenza vaccine. The CDR3 sequence: CASSLDGTVDNEQFF. CDR3 nucleotides: TGTGCCAGCAGCTTGGATGGGACAGTCGACAATGAGCAGTTCTTC.